This record looks at one T cell receptor (beta chain) sequence and its context. Germline V lookup: CDR1 SGHTA, CDR2 FQGNSA. The V gene lost 6 bases and the J gene lost 0 bases, with 15 bases spanning the gap. The CDR3 totals 16 residues. These data originate in a study of cytomegalovirus exposure and HLA in healthy donors. Turning to the study itself: Among fewer than 500 genotyped donors, around 80% fell in the Caucasian-associated ancestry cluster.

PCR was performed using 60 Vbeta and 13 Jbeta primers. The table came from immunoSEQ multiplex PCR; TCRdb's copy has only in-frame clones and leaves some out. This table holds 85,000 to 90,000 clones, about 90% found once. The chain uses TRBV7-2 and TRBJ2-4; D is perhaps TRBD2 (6 bases). Sequencing input: PBMCs. The TCR sequence derives from a man younger than 35 in good health and CMV-seronegative. The CDR3 here is CASRIDPGLAKNIQYF. CDR3 DNA sequence: TGTGCCAGCAGAATTGACCCGGGACTAGCCAAAAACATTCAGTACTTC. Based on the CDR3 plus reference TRBV7-2 and TRBJ2-4, the full variable domain is GAGVSQSPSNKVTEKGKDVELRCDPISGHTALYWYRQSLGQGLEFLIYFQGNSAPDKSGLPSDRFSAERTGGSVSTLTIQRTQQEDSAVYLCASRIDPGLAKNIQYFGAGTRLSVL.